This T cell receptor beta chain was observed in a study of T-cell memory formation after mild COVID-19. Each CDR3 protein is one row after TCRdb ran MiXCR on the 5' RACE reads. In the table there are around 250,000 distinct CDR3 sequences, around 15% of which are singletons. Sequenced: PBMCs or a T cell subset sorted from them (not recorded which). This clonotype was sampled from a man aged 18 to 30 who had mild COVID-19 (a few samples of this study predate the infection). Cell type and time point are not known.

DNA for the CDR3: TGTGCCAGCAGCTTCGGGGGGATCTACAATGAGCAGTTCTTC. It codes for CASSFGGIYNEQFF. This chain joins TRBV5-5 and TRBJ2-1; the match to TRBD2 covers 7 bases. The CDR3 has 14 amino acids. Germline lookup yields CDR1 SGHKS and CDR2 YYEKEE (reference sequence). Unmatched junction bases numbered 2, after V lost 2 bases and J lost 3 bases.